This entry concerns a single T cell receptor (beta chain). The V end was cut by 1 base, the J end by 8 bases, with 7 bases between. This CDR3 has 12 residues. Germline-derived CDR1 and CDR2 are SGHDT and YYEEEE. The data were taken from a study of CD8 T cells in Susac syndrome. Across the study: Among sequenced Susac syndrome patients, about 6 had active disease and eight were in remission.

While CD8+ and CD4+ T cells were isolated negatively, TEMRA cells were enriched by FACS. It was with random hexamers that roughly 0.5 to 1 ug RNA was reverse transcribed. TCRdb passed the immunoSEQ multiplex PCR reads through MiXCR, listing each CDR3 protein once. The data show around 150,000 distinct CDR3 sequences, with about 95% seen just once and approximately 0.17% held by the top ten. Sample: CD8+ T cells from PBMCs. This chain uses TRBV5-6 with TRBJ1-5; D remains ambiguous. This clonotype was obtained from a human donor with Susac syndrome. The DNA of the CDR3 is TGTGCCAGCAGCTTGATCGGAAAGCCCCAGCATTTT. This gives the protein CASSLIGKPQHF.